This T cell receptor beta chain was documented in a study of T-cell reconstitution after alpha-beta-depleted transplantation in children. A TCRbeta library incorporating unique molecular identifiers was prepared. TCRdb re-called the PCR reads with MiXCR, one entry per CDR3 protein. The sample lists more than 500,000 distinct CDR3 sequences, about 10% occurring once. Study results and caveats: Surviving thymic progenitors and recipient T cells were the source of high TCRbeta diversity at day 60 in some patients. A year post-transplant, T-cell counts and diversity derived mostly from newly produced T cells. The study reportedly traced alpha-beta T cells about two months after transplant to several hundred expanded graft clones.

The CDR3 loop spans 14 amino acids. Trimming removed 4 bases at V and 5 bases at J, with 14 bases between. Worth noting for this clonotype: Its cognate antigen is unknown.

The chain recombines TRBV12-3 or TRBV12-4 with TRBJ1-1; D is unclear. This TCR was sampled from a female patient aged 2-10 years who had a stem cell transplant for aplastic anemia, so the T cells may come from the graft donor. Sequences were derived from PBMCs, mostly from graft donor cells, sampled 180 days after TCRalphabeta/CD19-depleted stem cell transplant. In nucleotides, the CDR3 is TGTGCCAGCAGTTGGGAGGGCAGGTCAACTGAAGCTTTCTTT. Translation: CASSWEGRSTEAFF.